The rows below give T cell receptor beta chains drawn from one sample of a study of T cell responses to AZD1222 COVID-19 vaccine. Data came from immunoSEQ multiplex PCR; TCRdb stores just in-frame clones and leaves some out. The sample includes more than 140,000 clones, about 87% of them seen just once. The specimen comprised peripheral blood, sampled on day 0 of MenACWY control vaccination. These receptors were obtained from an adult in good health. CDR3s include the opening cysteine and the closing phenylalanine or tryptophan. The D gene is left open where the match is weak.

j_gene: TRBJ1-1
d_gene: TRBD1
v_gene: TRBV19
CDR3aa: CASSNGQGARRWDTEAFF

j_gene: TRBJ2-1
d_gene: TRBD2
v_gene: TRBV4-1
CDR3aa: CASSQGLAAYNEQFF

j_gene: TRBJ1-5
d_gene: -
v_gene: TRBV29-1
CDR3aa: CSVQVGLDQPQHF

j_gene: TRBJ2-7
d_gene: -
v_gene: TRBV7-2
CDR3aa: CASSSRGDEEQYF

j_gene: TRBJ1-1
d_gene: -
v_gene: TRBV6-2/TRBV6-3
CDR3aa: CASSFHPQGTEAFF

j_gene: TRBJ1-4
d_gene: TRBD1
v_gene: TRBV9
CDR3aa: CASSVLPGQGTEKLFF

j_gene: TRBJ1-1
d_gene: -
v_gene: TRBV3-1/TRBV3-2
CDR3aa: CASSQGGAEAFF

j_gene: TRBJ2-2
d_gene: -
v_gene: TRBV7-2
CDR3aa: CASSFRPITGELFF

j_gene: TRBJ1-4
d_gene: TRBD1
v_gene: TRBV5-1
CDR3aa: CASQKQGNNEKLFF

j_gene: TRBJ2-7
d_gene: -
v_gene: TRBV6-5
CDR3aa: CASSYPLGGGTYEQYF

j_gene: TRBJ2-2
d_gene: -
v_gene: TRBV6-2/TRBV6-3
CDR3aa: CASSHDTGELFF

j_gene: TRBJ1-5
d_gene: -
v_gene: TRBV18
CDR3aa: CASSPQEYSNQPQHF

j_gene: TRBJ2-7
d_gene: TRBD1
v_gene: TRBV7-8
CDR3aa: CASSIRDRRISDHYEQYF

j_gene: TRBJ2-7
d_gene: TRBD1
v_gene: TRBV30
CDR3aa: CACVEGAYEQYF

j_gene: TRBJ2-3
d_gene: TRBD2
v_gene: TRBV19
CDR3aa: CASSIDLAGISDTQYF

j_gene: TRBJ1-1
d_gene: -
v_gene: TRBV9
CDR3aa: CASSPSTRNTEAFF

j_gene: TRBJ2-2
d_gene: TRBD2
v_gene: TRBV7-2
CDR3aa: CASSNRLAATGELFF

j_gene: TRBJ2-2
d_gene: -
v_gene: TRBV6-5
CDR3aa: CASSRLATNTGELFF

j_gene: TRBJ1-2
d_gene: -
v_gene: TRBV11-3
CDR3aa: CASSLGTGPSHYGYTF

j_gene: TRBJ2-5
d_gene: -
v_gene: TRBV7-9
CDR3aa: CASSSTASQTQYF

j_gene: TRBJ2-1
d_gene: TRBD1
v_gene: TRBV30
CDR3aa: CAWSVTGGYNEQFF

j_gene: TRBJ1-6
d_gene: TRBD1
v_gene: TRBV7-9
CDR3aa: CASSFTGAGSPLHF

j_gene: TRBJ1-1
d_gene: TRBD1
v_gene: TRBV5-6
CDR3aa: CASTRGGAGNTEAFF

j_gene: TRBJ2-2
d_gene: TRBD1
v_gene: TRBV7-9
CDR3aa: CASSGTVGELFF

j_gene: TRBJ2-5
d_gene: TRBD1
v_gene: TRBV10-3
CDR3aa: CAIASPEDRAYEETQYF

j_gene: TRBJ2-6
d_gene: -
v_gene: TRBV21-1
CDR3aa: CASSEQGYPTGANVLTF

j_gene: TRBJ1-5
d_gene: TRBD1
v_gene: TRBV12-5
CDR3aa: CASGWTIGTGTTVGNQPQHF

j_gene: TRBJ2-3
d_gene: TRBD1
v_gene: TRBV6-2/TRBV6-3
CDR3aa: CASSYTFGTGLFGDTQYF

j_gene: TRBJ2-3
d_gene: -
v_gene: TRBV20-1
CDR3aa: CSASPGADTQYF

j_gene: TRBJ1-5
d_gene: TRBD1
v_gene: TRBV4-2
CDR3aa: CASSLDRGNQPQHF

j_gene: TRBJ1-2
d_gene: TRBD1
v_gene: TRBV28
CDR3aa: CASSTGAQGYTF

j_gene: TRBJ1-5
d_gene: TRBD1
v_gene: TRBV5-5
CDR3aa: CASSPGQFSNQPQHF

j_gene: TRBJ1-3
d_gene: -
v_gene: TRBV2
CDR3aa: CASSVLSSGNTIYF

j_gene: TRBJ2-5
d_gene: TRBD2
v_gene: TRBV2
CDR3aa: CASSGLAGAQETQYF

j_gene: TRBJ1-2
d_gene: TRBD1
v_gene: TRBV18
CDR3aa: CASSPQGTESYTF

j_gene: TRBJ2-7
d_gene: TRBD1
v_gene: TRBV19
CDR3aa: CASRTGTGTYEQYF

j_gene: TRBJ2-5
d_gene: TRBD1
v_gene: TRBV7-9
CDR3aa: CASSLEAGGWETQYF

j_gene: TRBJ2-5
d_gene: -
v_gene: TRBV9
CDR3aa: CASSAKGGFGETQYF

j_gene: TRBJ2-5
d_gene: -
v_gene: TRBV7-9
CDR3aa: CASSSSSEGETQYF

j_gene: TRBJ2-3
d_gene: TRBD1
v_gene: TRBV30
CDR3aa: CAWSASRGTDTQYF

j_gene: TRBJ1-1
d_gene: -
v_gene: TRBV11-1
CDR3aa: CASSDKALGRSEAFF

j_gene: TRBJ1-2
d_gene: -
v_gene: TRBV9
CDR3aa: CASSEVRGPPGYTF

j_gene: TRBJ1-2
d_gene: -
v_gene: TRBV5-4
CDR3aa: CASRPRSGREIRDSYTF

j_gene: TRBJ1-1
d_gene: -
v_gene: TRBV2
CDR3aa: CASSAALNTEAFF

j_gene: TRBJ2-3
d_gene: TRBD2
v_gene: TRBV11-2
CDR3aa: CASSLGIAGSTDTQYF

j_gene: TRBJ1-5
d_gene: -
v_gene: TRBV7-8
CDR3aa: CASSREDGLNQPQHF

j_gene: TRBJ2-7
d_gene: -
v_gene: TRBV29-1
CDR3aa: CSVEGGYSRGEQYF

j_gene: TRBJ2-5
d_gene: -
v_gene: TRBV9
CDR3aa: CASSVRGTQETQYF

j_gene: TRBJ1-1
d_gene: -
v_gene: TRBV19
CDR3aa: CASVEGMNTEAFF

j_gene: TRBJ2-3
d_gene: TRBD2
v_gene: TRBV20-1
CDR3aa: CSASLSLTGGSDTQYF

j_gene: TRBJ1-1
d_gene: -
v_gene: TRBV7-9
CDR3aa: CASSLLQAFF

j_gene: TRBJ2-7
d_gene: -
v_gene: TRBV27
CDR3aa: CASSSLSSYEQYF

j_gene: TRBJ2-7
d_gene: TRBD2
v_gene: TRBV11-2
CDR3aa: CASSPGTSGSYEQYF

j_gene: TRBJ2-7
d_gene: -
v_gene: TRBV7-8
CDR3aa: CASSPKAPRGSYEQYF

j_gene: TRBJ1-4
d_gene: -
v_gene: TRBV18
CDR3aa: CASSPAGAGEKLFF

j_gene: TRBJ1-2
d_gene: -
v_gene: TRBV6-4
CDR3aa: CASSGKPANYGYTF

j_gene: TRBJ1-1
d_gene: -
v_gene: TRBV6-4
CDR3aa: CASAETGFGTEAFF